The clone carrying this T cell receptor beta chain was recorded many times. Its antigen remains unknown. The library targeted TCRbeta and was prepared with unique molecular identifiers. TCRdb reprocessed the PCR reads with MiXCR, giving one entry per CDR3 protein. Seen here are approximately 500,000 distinct CDR3 sequences, about 10% observed once, and the top ten hold around 2%. This entry belongs to a study of T-cell reconstitution after alpha-beta-depleted transplantation in children. Whole-study results and caveats: There were some patients whose high TCRbeta diversity at day 60 came from surviving recipient T cells and thymic progenitors.

The germline CDR1 and CDR2 sequences are LGHNA and YSLEER. The CDR3 covers 15 residues. The trim removed 4 bases at V and 4 bases at J, leaving 4 bases unmatched. The sequenced sample was PBMCs, obtained before TCRalphabeta/CD19-depleted stem cell transplant. The chain employs TRBV4-3 and TRBJ2-3; 11 bases line up with TRBD2. The receptor was isolated from a child aged 2-9 years with inherited bone marrow failure, due to receive a stem cell transplant. Written as DNA, the CDR3 is TGCGCCAGCAGCCCTAGCGGGAGGATCCCAGATACGCAGTATTTT. Encoded protein: CASSPSGRIPDTQYF.